Shown below are 25 T cell receptor beta chains from a single sample sequenced in a study of cytomegalovirus exposure and HLA in healthy donors. PCR primers comprised 60 Vbeta and 13 Jbeta primers. Clones were read by immunoSEQ multiplex PCR, and TCRdb kept only the in-frame ones, dropping some. The sample records more than 45,000 clones, roughly 80% being singletons. Sequenced material: PBMCs. These TCRs come from a man under 40 in good health and CMV-seronegative.

The chain combines TRBV6-5 with TRBJ2-7; no reliable D call. This CDR3 is 15 amino acids long. Germline V gene sequence: CDR1 MNHEY, CDR2 SVGAGI. Trimming left V 0 bases short and J 0 bases short, with 9 bases between. CDR3 protein: CASSYSQASSYEQYF. CDR3 nucleotides: TGTGCCAGCAGTTACTCGCAGGCCTCCTCCTACGAGCAGTACTTC.

The V and J genes are TRBV15 and TRBJ2-1; TRBD1 matches 9 bases. J was trimmed by 2 bases and V by 1 base; bases with no gene match: 6. CDR1 and CDR2 from the germline V gene are LNHNV and YYDKDF (reference sequence). This CDR3 is built from 17 residues. CDR3 sequence (DNA): TGTGCCACCAGCAGAGGGGGGACAGGGAATCCCTACAATGAGCAGTTCTTC. Amino acids: CATSRGGTGNPYNEQFF. Combining the CDR3 with reference TRBV15 and TRBJ2-1 gives the whole variable domain DAMVIQNPRYQVTQFGKPVTLSCSQTLNHNVMYWYQQKSSQAPKLLFHYYDKDFNNEADTPDNFQSRRPNTSFCFLDIRSPGLGDTAMYLCATSRGGTGNPYNEQFFGPGTRLTVL.

This rearrangement joins TRBV7-6 to TRBJ2-5, with D unclear. Trimming removed 2 bases from V and 2 bases from J, with 3 bases in between. Germline values: CDR1 SGHVS, CDR2 FNYEAQ. The CDR3 spans 12 residues. CDR3 nucleotide sequence: TGTGCCAGCAGCTTACAGCAAGAGACCCAGTACTTC. Its protein product is CASSLQQETQYF.

This sequence joins TRBV30 and TRBJ2-7, with 11 nucleotides matching TRBD2. The CDR3 is 17 amino acids. CDR1 is GTSNPN, CDR2 SVGIG, per germline (reference sequence). J was trimmed by 3 bases and V by 7 bases; bases with no gene match: 17. In DNA form, the CDR3 reads TGTGCCTTGTACACTAGCGGGGGAGGGAATGGACGCTACGAGCAGTACTTC. It translates to CALYTSGGGNGRYEQYF.

This CDR3 is CASRQQGFRYEKLFF. The CDR3 DNA follows: TGTGCCAGCAGACAACAGGGGTTCCGTTATGAAAAACTGTTTTTT. The chain employs TRBV5-8 and TRBJ1-4, with TRBD1 identical over 7 bases. The germline V gene has CDR1 SGHTS and CDR2 YDEGEE. V trimming: 5 bases; J trimming: 6 bases; junction bases outside the gene matches: 10. This CDR3 region has 15 residues.

The gene calls are TRBV28 and TRBJ1-5, with a tentative D call TRBD1 (6 bases). The CDR3 runs 13 residues. Germline V CDR1 and CDR2: MDHEN, SYDVKM. V gave up 7 bases and J gave up 6 bases, with 13 bases separating them. In nucleotides, the CDR3 is TGTGCCAGCATATGGACAGTTGGTCAGCCCCAGCATTTT. This gives the protein CASIWTVGQPQHF.

The chain recombines TRBV6-5 with TRBJ2-7, with 12 positions matching TRBD2. Germline loops: CDR1 MNHEY, CDR2 SVGAGI. V was clipped by 5 bases and J by 4 bases; unmatched bases: 6. The CDR3 has 15 residues. The CDR3 bases are TGTGCCAGCAGTGCTGGACTAGCGGGAAGGTACGAGCAGTACTTC. Translation gives CASSAGLAGRYEQYF.

The CDR3 coding sequence is TGTGCCATCAGTGGGACAGGGGGCCGGCCTGAAGCTTTCTTT. Translation gives CAISGTGGRPEAFF. The rearrangement links TRBV10-3 to TRBJ1-1; 11 nucleotides agree with TRBD1. The V segment lost 4 bases and the J segment 6 bases; nucleotides outside the gene matches: 4. This CDR3 is built from 14 residues. Germline V gene lookup returns CDR1 ENHRY and CDR2 SYGVKD.

This chain links TRBV6-5 with TRBJ1-2, with 7 bases matching TRBD1. Losses at the gene ends were 6 bases for V and 6 bases for J; bases not matched to a gene: 13. The CDR3 is 15 residues long. The germline CDR1 and CDR2 sequences are MNHEY and SVGAGI. DNA for the CDR3: TGTGCCAGCAGCAACCTATTATCCAGGGGGGATGGCTACACCTTC. This translates into CASSNLLSRGDGYTF.

CDR3 bases: TGTGCCAGCAGTGATCCGGGACAGGGTCTCAATGAGCAGTTCTTC. Translating gives CASSDPGQGLNEQFF. V usage is TRBV6-4 and J usage is TRBJ2-1, with 9 bases that match TRBD1. Germline V CDR1 and CDR2: MRHNA, SNTAGT. Germline trimming cut 3 bases from V and 6 bases from J; bases unmatched to any gene: 6. This CDR3 comprises 15 residues.

The rearrangement joins TRBV28 to TRBJ2-7; 7 bases are a match to TRBD2. Per germline, CDR1 MDHEN and CDR2 SYDVKM. Trimming cost V 11 bases and J 11 bases; bases outside gene matches: 12. The CDR3 extends over 11 amino acids. CDR3 region: CACGGGEQEYF. The CDR3 DNA is TGTGCCTGCGGGGGAGGTGAACAGGAGTACTTC. The full variable domain, in which reference TRBV28 and TRBJ2-7 provide the parts outside the CDR3, is DVKVTQSSRYLVKRTGEKVFLECVQDMDHENMFWYRQDPGLGLRLIYFSYDVKMKEKGDIPEGYSVSREKKERFSLILESASTNQTSMYLCACGGGEQEYFGPGTRLTVT.

The rearrangement joins TRBV7-6 to TRBJ1-6; no clear D gene. The V gene lost 1 base and the J gene lost 2 bases, with 6 bases spanning the gap. This CDR3 is built from 15 residues. Per the germline V gene, CDR1 is SGHVS and CDR2 is FNYEAQ. CDR3 in DNA: TGTGCCAGCAGCTTAGGCTATCCCTATAATTCACCCCTCCACTTT. Its translation: CASSLGYPYNSPLHF.

This clone was seen once. The chain links TRBV2 to TRBJ1-1; TRBD1 agrees at 7 bases. The trim removed 6 bases at V and 0 bases at J, leaving 7 bases unmatched. CDR3 size: 15 residues. Germline V gene sequence: CDR1 SNHLY, CDR2 FYNNEI. CDR3 loop: CASRGTATMNTEAFF. For the CDR3, the DNA is TGTGCCAGCAGGGGGACAGCGACGATGAACACTGAAGCTTTCTTT.

The chain recombines TRBV9 with TRBJ2-3; 8 nucleotides match TRBD2. Germline CDR1 SGDLS, CDR2 YYNGEE. This CDR3 spans 15 amino acids. Trimming cost V 0 bases and J 5 bases; bases outside gene matches: 5. CDR3 region: CASSVVGLAIDTQYF. CDR3 nucleotide sequence: TGTGCCAGCAGCGTAGTAGGACTAGCAATAGATACGCAGTATTTT. The complete variable domain, with remaining parts taken from reference TRBV9 and TRBJ2-3, reads DSGVTQTPKHLITATGQRVTLRCSPRSGDLSVYWYQQSLDQGLQFLIQYYNGEERAKGNILERFSAQQFPDLHSELNLSSLELGDSALYFCASSVVGLAIDTQYFGPGTRLTVL.

The V gene is TRBV27, the J gene TRBJ2-7, with TRBD1 matching over 7 bases. This CDR3 is built from 15 residues. The V gene's germline CDR1 is MNHEY and CDR2 SMNVEV (reference sequence). Trimming at V came to 5 bases and at J to 3 bases, leaving 10 bases not matched to a gene. CDR3 in amino acids: CASSDQGGAGYEQYF. CDR3 nucleotide sequence: TGTGCCAGCAGTGATCAAGGGGGCGCAGGCTACGAGCAGTACTTC.

The count of this clone is one. The chain has TRBV13 and TRBJ2-6, with 11 bases lining up with TRBD1. CDR1 and CDR2 (germline): PRHDT, FYEKMQ (reference sequence). J gave up 1 base and V 6 bases, and 11 bases lay outside the gene matches. CDR3 length: 19 amino acids. The CDR3 DNA sequence: TGTGCCAGCAGTTTACCGATGGGGACAGGGGGATCTGGGGCCAACGTCCTGACTTTC. It encodes CASSLPMGTGGSGANVLTF.

V usage is TRBV5-1 and J usage is TRBJ2-2; 8 bases line up with TRBD1. J gave up 4 bases and V 1 base, and 3 bases lay outside the gene matches. Germline values: CDR1 SGHRS, CDR2 YFSETQ. The CDR3 length is 15 residues. As DNA, the CDR3 is TGCGCCAGCAGCTTGCGGCAGGGGGCCACCGGGGAGCTGTTTTTT. It yields the protein CASSLRQGATGELFF.

The gene calls are TRBV9 and TRBJ1-1, with D perhaps matching TRBD1 (6 bases). Per germline, CDR1 SGDLS and CDR2 YYNGEE. Trimming left V 2 bases short and J 8 bases short, with 16 bases between. The CDR3 extends over 14 amino acids. The CDR3 DNA reads as TGTGCCAGCAGCGTGGACAGCCCTGATAGAGAAGCTTTCTTT. It is translated as CASSVDSPDREAFF.

The chain links TRBV15 to TRBJ1-1; D not resolved. Trimming took off 0 bases at V and 7 bases at J, with 12 bases between the two ends. This CDR3 spans 14 amino acids. Germline lookup yields CDR1 LNHNV and CDR2 YYDKDF (reference sequence). The CDR3: CATSRDPVADEAFF. CDR3 nucleotides: TGTGCCACCAGCAGAGATCCAGTAGCGGATGAAGCTTTCTTT.

The chain recombines TRBV4-2 with TRBJ1-5; 8 bases agree with TRBD1. The CDR3 sequence is 18 residues long. V gave up 0 bases and J gave up 3 bases; unmatched junction bases: 10. Germline loops: CDR1 LGHNA, CDR2 YNFKEQ. CDR3 amino acids: CASSQDFINRGNNQPQHF. The CDR3 DNA reads as TGTGCCAGCAGCCAAGATTTTATTAACAGGGGGAACAATCAGCCCCAGCATTTT.

This chain links TRBV28 with TRBJ2-7; possible D gene TRBD1, 5 bases. The V and J ends lost 5 bases and 4 bases respectively, with 9 bases between them. CDR1 MDHEN and CDR2 SYDVKM come from the germline V gene. The CDR3 spans 12 residues. CDR3 nucleotide sequence: TGTGCCAGCAGTCGAGACAGTTACGAGCAGTACTTC. This codes for CASSRDSYEQYF. The complete variable domain, with remaining parts taken from reference TRBV28 and TRBJ2-7, reads DVKVTQSSRYLVKRTGEKVFLECVQDMDHENMFWYRQDPGLGLRLIYFSYDVKMKEKGDIPEGYSVSREKKERFSLILESASTNQTSMYLCASSRDSYEQYFGPGTRLTVT.

This chain uses TRBV13 with TRBJ2-3; no firm D call. V lost 3 bases, J lost 0 bases, and 13 bases lay in between. The germline gives CDR1 PRHDT, CDR2 FYEKMQ (reference sequence). This CDR3 region has 16 residues. CDR3 in amino acids: CASSFRSVLSTDTQYF. CDR3 DNA sequence: TGTGCCAGCAGCTTCCGCTCAGTCCTCAGCACAGATACGCAGTATTTT.

The chain carries TRBV5-1 and TRBJ1-1; D not resolved. The V and J ends lost 0 bases and 6 bases respectively, with 12 bases between them. This CDR3 has 14 residues. Germline V gene lookup returns CDR1 SGHRS and CDR2 YFSETQ. The CDR3 nucleotides are TGCGCCAGCAGCTTGGGATTCGGGGTCCCTGAAGCTTTCTTT. Protein sequence: CASSLGFGVPEAFF.

The V and J genes are TRBV18 and TRBJ2-7; D is undetermined. The germline gives CDR1 KGHSH, CDR2 LQKENI. The V end lost 0 bases, the J end lost 1 base, and 7 bases lay between the germline ends. CDR3 size: 14 residues. CDR3 nucleotide sequence: TGTGCCAGCTCACCACCGTCGGGTTCCTACGAGCAGTACTTC. Translated, it gives CASSPPSGSYEQYF. Variable domain in full (rest from reference TRBV18 and TRBJ2-7): NAGVMQNPRHLVRRRGQEARLRCSPMKGHSHVYWYRQLPEEGLKFMVYLQKENIIDESGMPKERFSAEFPKEGPSILRIQQVVRGDSAAYFCASSPPSGSYEQYFGPGTRLTVT.

The V call is TRBV10-3, the J call TRBJ2-1, with 15 bases matching TRBD2. This CDR3 is built from 16 residues. Looked up from germline, CDR1 is ENHRY and CDR2 is SYGVKD. The J segment lost 6 bases and the V segment lost 4 bases, leaving 4 bases of the junction unmatched. CDR3: CAISAPGLAGGNEQFF. DNA of the CDR3: TGTGCCATCAGTGCTCCGGGACTAGCGGGGGGCAATGAGCAGTTCTTC.